This T cell receptor beta chain was found in a study of T cell responses to AZD1222 COVID-19 vaccine. Findings of the study overall: Baseline serostatus was positive in only five to seven AZD1222 recipients. Clonal diversity was possibly underestimated; the donors were predominantly white British and more often female.

Per the germline V gene, CDR1 is MDHEN and CDR2 is SYDVKM. Trimming shortened V by 4 bases and J by 6 bases, and 15 bases separated the two germline ends. This CDR3 spans 14 amino acids. For this clone: Its specificity is not known.

The protocol was immunoSEQ multiplex PCR, while the TCRdb copy is restricted to in-frame clones and leaves out a portion. This table holds about 100,000 clones, 86% found once. The sequence derives from an adult in good health. This specimen was peripheral blood, taken on day 0 of AZD1222 vaccination. The chain joins TRBV28 to TRBJ1-1, with D maybe TRBD1 (6 bases). CDR3 nucleotide sequence: TGTGCCAGCAGTTCGGGGGCGACCACTTCTGAAGCTTTCTTT. Encoded protein: CASSSGATTSEAFF.